The 12 T cell receptor beta chains given below trace back to one sample, sequenced in a study of CD8+CD57+ T cells in acquired aplastic anemia. It was patients with CD8+CD57+ cell expansion by flow cytometry who were chosen for sequencing. TCR beta VDJ and CDR3 were profiled, and genomic DNA was the template. TCRdb passed the reads through MiXCR, listing each CDR3 protein once. The sample has roughly 80,000 distinct CDR3 sequences; around 70% are singletons. The source material was sorted CD4+, CD8+, or CD8+CD57+ T cells (not recorded which) from PBMCs. Receptor source: a human donor with aplastic anemia.

The chain has TRBV15 and TRBJ2-7; TRBD2 might be the D (6 bases). The CDR3 is 13 amino acids. The germline V gene has CDR1 LNHNV and CDR2 YYDKDF (reference sequence). Between the trimmed V and J ends, which lost 9 bases and 0 bases, there was a span of 12 bases. The CDR3 nucleotides read TGTGCCACAAGGGCGGAGGGCTCCTACGAGCAGTACTTC. Translated, it gives CATRAEGSYEQYF.

The V gene is TRBV10-3, the J gene TRBJ1-3; TRBD1 might be the D (5 bases). Per germline, CDR1 ENHRY and CDR2 SYGVKD. Trimming pared 1 base from V and 6 bases from J, leaving 10 bases between. This CDR3 has 14 residues. The CDR3 region has the DNA TGTGCCATCAGTGAGTTGGGGCTGGTAAACACCATATATTTT. Translation gives CAISELGLVNTIYF.

CDR3 residues: CASIQGRTWNEQFF. The CDR3 coding sequence is TGCGCCAGCATTCAGGGGCGTACTTGGAATGAGCAGTTCTTC. The V gene is TRBV10-1, the J gene TRBJ2-1, with D possibly matching TRBD1 (6 bases). The V end lost 7 bases, the J end lost 7 bases, and 17 bases lay between the germline ends. This CDR3 region has 14 residues. From germline, CDR1 is WNHNN and CDR2 SYGVQD (reference sequence).

This rearrangement joins TRBV29-1 to TRBJ2-3; 9 nucleotides align to TRBD1. Per the germline V gene, CDR1 is SQVTM and CDR2 is ANQGSEA. Trimming took 7 bases from V and 3 from J; bases not matched to a gene: 8. The CDR3 covers 14 residues. The CDR3 DNA reads TGCAGCGCCGCCTTGGGACAGGGAACAGATACGCAGTATTTT. It specifies CSAALGQGTDTQYF.

This chain links TRBV5-1 with TRBJ2-5; 9 bases fit TRBD1. Trimming removed 3 bases from V and 4 bases from J; junction bases left unmatched: 7. This CDR3 is built from 15 residues. The V gene's germline CDR1 is SGHRS and CDR2 YFSETQ. CDR3 sequence reads: CASSSGQGFGETQYF. The CDR3, as DNA: TGCGCCAGCAGCTCGGGACAGGGATTCGGAGAGACCCAGTACTTC.

To note about this clonotype: Germline is not matched at one junction end, which may reflect a read error. The chain is built from TRBV7-9 and TRBJ1-6; D not resolved. Germline V gene sequence: CDR1 SEHNR, CDR2 FQNEAQ (reference sequence). The CDR3 loop spans 12 amino acids. CDR3 region: CASSHPNSPLHF. The CDR3 DNA follows: TGCGCCAGCAGCCACCCTAATTCACCCCTCCACTTT.

V usage is TRBV2 and J usage is TRBJ2-7; TRBD1 might be the D (6 bases). V was shortened by 3 bases and J by 7 bases, with 13 bases between the two germline ends. The V gene's germline CDR1 is SNHLY and CDR2 FYNNEI. CDR3 length equals 13 residues. The CDR3 DNA follows: TGTGCCAGCAGTGATGTGGGGACATGGGAGCAGTACTTC. Its translation: CASSDVGTWEQYF.

The chain combines TRBV24-1 with TRBJ1-2; D is unresolved. Germline CDR1 and CDR2: KGHDR and SFDVKD. V gave up 7 bases and J gave up 6 bases, with 14 bases separating them. The CDR3 has 13 amino acids. CDR3 coding DNA: TGTGCCACCAGCGATCCTTCTGCCCATGGCTACACCTTC. Protein product: CATSDPSAHGYTF.

The chain links TRBV19 to TRBJ2-2; 8 bases map to TRBD2. Looked up from germline, CDR1 is LNHDA and CDR2 is SQIVND (reference sequence). The CDR3 covers 14 residues. Trimming at V came to 10 bases and at J to 0 bases, leaving 4 bases not matched to a gene. CDR3 DNA: TGTGCCATTGAAGCGGGGGCGAACACCGGGGAGCTGTTTTTT. Translating gives CAIEAGANTGELFF.

The rearrangement links TRBV6-1 to TRBJ2-5, with 11 bases aligning to TRBD2. CDR3 length equals 15 residues. Germline CDR1 and CDR2: MNHNS and SASEGT. The J segment lost 5 bases and the V segment lost 6 bases, leaving 8 bases of the junction unmatched. CDR3 sequence (DNA): TGTGCCAGCAGCTTAGCGTCTAGCGGGGGGGAGACCCAGTACTTC. Amino acids: CASSLASSGGETQYF.

CDR3 region: CSAHPGGSGRALREQYF. The CDR3 bases are TGCAGCGCCCATCCTGGAGGAAGCGGGAGGGCCTTGAGGGAGCAGTACTTC. The genes are TRBV29-1 and TRBJ2-7, with TRBD2 matching over 10 bases. Germline V lookup: CDR1 SQVTM, CDR2 ANQGSEA. The CDR3 runs 17 residues. The trim removed 7 bases at V and 7 bases at J, leaving 22 bases unmatched.

V gene TRBV20-1 combines with J gene TRBJ1-6; possible D gene TRBD1, 6 bases. Trimming removed 0 bases from V and 10 bases from J, with 13 bases in between. The CDR3 is made up of 14 amino acids. CDR1 DFQATT and CDR2 SNEGSKA come from the germline V gene (reference sequence). Here the CDR3 DNA reads TGCAGTGCTAGAGAACCCAGGGGAGGGTCACCCCTCCACTTT. Translation: CSAREPRGGSPLHF.